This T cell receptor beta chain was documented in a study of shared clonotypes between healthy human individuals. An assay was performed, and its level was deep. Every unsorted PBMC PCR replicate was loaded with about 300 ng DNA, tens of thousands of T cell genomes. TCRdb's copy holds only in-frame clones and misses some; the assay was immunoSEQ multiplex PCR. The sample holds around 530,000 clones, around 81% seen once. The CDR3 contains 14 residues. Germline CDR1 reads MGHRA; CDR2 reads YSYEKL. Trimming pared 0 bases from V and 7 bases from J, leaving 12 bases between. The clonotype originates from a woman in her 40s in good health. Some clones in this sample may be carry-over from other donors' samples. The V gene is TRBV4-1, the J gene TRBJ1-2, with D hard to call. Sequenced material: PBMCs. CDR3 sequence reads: CASSQEVRPGGYTF. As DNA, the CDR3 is TGCGCCAGCAGCCAAGAAGTCAGGCCCGGTGGCTACACCTTC.